Below, one T cell receptor (beta chain) is given with its context. The data stem from a study of cytotoxic CD8 clonotypes in ibrutinib-treated CLL. Repertoires were generated with immunoSEQ multiplex PCR, while TCRdb's copy carries only in-frame clones and drops some. The sample includes approximately 150,000 clones, approximately 90% seen only once; the top ten take 3% to 3.5%. CDR1 and CDR2 (germline): WNHNN, SYGVQD (reference sequence). V shed 6 bases and J 0 bases; nucleotides not matched to a gene: 10. The CDR3 contains 16 residues. PBMCs that had been cryopreserved were the source of roughly 2 micrograms of genomic DNA for TCR beta libraries.

Sequenced material: PBMCs, taken at disease progression, from a patient treated with ibrutinib. The source is a human donor with chronic lymphocytic leukemia. V is TRBV10-1 and J is TRBJ2-7, with 8 bases matching TRBD2. As DNA, the CDR3 is TGCGCCAGCAGACACCTTAGCGGGACTAGCTCCTACGAGCAGTACTTC. This sequence encodes CASRHLSGTSSYEQYF.